This TCR beta chain is drawn from a study of blood T cell repertoires in COVID-19. Study at large: T cells, B-cell-depleted T cells, or PBMCs provided the cDNA or gDNA that served as material.

The method was immunoSEQ multiplex PCR; TCRdb's version includes in-frame clones alone and lacks a portion of them. The sample yields approximately 25,000 clones, about 75% seen once. The CDR3 is made up of 16 amino acids. In germline, CDR1 is SGDLS, CDR2 YYNGEE. V shed 4 bases, J shed 0 bases, and the junction held 10 bases outside the gene matches. This clone was detected only a few times. The V call is TRBV9, the J call TRBJ2-7; 7 bases line up with TRBD1. The clonotype comes from an elderly man with active or convalescent COVID-19. Sequencing was carried out using peripheral blood. The CDR3 region is CASSPRDRGGSYEQYF. The DNA of the CDR3 is TGTGCCAGCAGCCCCCGGGACAGAGGGGGCTCCTACGAGCAGTACTTC. The full variable domain, its missing parts supplied by reference TRBV9 and TRBJ2-7, is DSGVTQTPKHLITATGQRVTLRCSPRSGDLSVYWYQQSLDQGLQFLIQYYNGEERAKGNILERFSAQQFPDLHSELNLSSLELGDSALYFCASSPRDRGGSYEQYFGPGTRLTVT.